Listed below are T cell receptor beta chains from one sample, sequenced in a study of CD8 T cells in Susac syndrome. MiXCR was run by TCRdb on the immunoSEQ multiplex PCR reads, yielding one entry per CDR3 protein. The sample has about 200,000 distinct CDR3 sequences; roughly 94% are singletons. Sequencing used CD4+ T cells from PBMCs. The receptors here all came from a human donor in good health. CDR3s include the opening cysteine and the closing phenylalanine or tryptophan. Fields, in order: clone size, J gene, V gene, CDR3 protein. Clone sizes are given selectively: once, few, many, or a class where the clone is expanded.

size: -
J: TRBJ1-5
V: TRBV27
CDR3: CASSHGRDQPQHF

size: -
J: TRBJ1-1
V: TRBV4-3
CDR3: CASSQDGAGNTEAFF

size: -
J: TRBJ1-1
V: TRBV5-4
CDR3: CASRGDRVNTEAFF

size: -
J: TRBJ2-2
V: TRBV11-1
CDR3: CASIRGGVLPGELFF

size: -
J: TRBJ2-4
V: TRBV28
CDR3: CASRSPGKNIQYF

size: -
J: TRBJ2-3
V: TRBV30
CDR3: CAWSAGLAGVSTDTQYF

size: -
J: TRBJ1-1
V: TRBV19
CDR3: CASSTWGDTEAFF

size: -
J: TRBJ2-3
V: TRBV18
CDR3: CASSPGTLDTQYF

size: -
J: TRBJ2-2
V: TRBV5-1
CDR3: CASSSRRQDTGELFF

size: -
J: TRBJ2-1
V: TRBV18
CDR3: CASSPVGNEQFF

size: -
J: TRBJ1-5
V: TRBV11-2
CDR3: CASSSGGAGNQPQHF

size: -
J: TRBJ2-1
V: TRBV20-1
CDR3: CSARPWRGEHNEQFF

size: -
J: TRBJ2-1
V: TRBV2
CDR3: CASSEEELNFF

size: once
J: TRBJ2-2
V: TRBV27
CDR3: CASSRYEGTGGGELFF

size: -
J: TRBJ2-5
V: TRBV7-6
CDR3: CASSLVRGTQYF

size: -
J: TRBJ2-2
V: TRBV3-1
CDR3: CASSQETQAGELFF

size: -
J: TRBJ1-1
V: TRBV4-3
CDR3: CASSQRREAEAFF

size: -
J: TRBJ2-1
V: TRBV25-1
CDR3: CASSEIGPNNEQFF

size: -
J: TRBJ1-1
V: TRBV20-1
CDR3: CSASDRGEAFF

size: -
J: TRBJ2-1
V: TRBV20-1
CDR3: CSARDPRTRQDNEQFF

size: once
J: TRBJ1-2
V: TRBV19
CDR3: CASGDRQGVYGYTF

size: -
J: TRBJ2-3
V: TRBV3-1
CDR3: CASSQDPLAGNTDTQYF

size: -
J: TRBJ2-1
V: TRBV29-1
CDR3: CSVAGTSGSWGNEQFF

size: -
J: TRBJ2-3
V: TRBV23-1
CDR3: CASSHYSPLSRTDTQYF

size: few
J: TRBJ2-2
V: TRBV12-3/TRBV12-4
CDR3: CASSLTTGELFF

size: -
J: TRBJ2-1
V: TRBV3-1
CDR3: CASSPRVAGRNEQFF

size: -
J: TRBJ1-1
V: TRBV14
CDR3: CASSPQLMNTEAFF

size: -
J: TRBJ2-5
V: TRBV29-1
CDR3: CSTRGGDQETQYF

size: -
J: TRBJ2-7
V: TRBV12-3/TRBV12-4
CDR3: CASTLDEDVQYF

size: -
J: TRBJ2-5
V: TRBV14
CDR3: CASSQDWGTAETQYF

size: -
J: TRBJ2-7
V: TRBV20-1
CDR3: CSARDPTSGPLYEQYF

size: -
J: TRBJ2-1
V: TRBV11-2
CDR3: CASSPGPNNEQFF

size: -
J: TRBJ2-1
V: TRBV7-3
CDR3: CASSSRGGSSYNEQFF

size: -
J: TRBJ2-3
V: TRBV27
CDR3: CASSPGAGPRTDTQYF

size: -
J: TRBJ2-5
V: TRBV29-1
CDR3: CSVQGDQETQYF

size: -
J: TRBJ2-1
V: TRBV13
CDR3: CASSLVPGYNEQFF

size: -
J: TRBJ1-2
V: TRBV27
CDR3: CASSFRGDNYGYTF

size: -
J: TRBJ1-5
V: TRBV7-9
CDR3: CASSLDLQPQHF

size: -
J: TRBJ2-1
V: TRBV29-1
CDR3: CSVAGTSGSHEQFF

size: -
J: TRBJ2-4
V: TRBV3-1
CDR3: CASSQGAAKNIQYF

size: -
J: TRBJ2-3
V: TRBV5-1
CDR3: CASSRDNTDTQYF

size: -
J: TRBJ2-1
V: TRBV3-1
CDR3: CASSQAVASGAGEQFF